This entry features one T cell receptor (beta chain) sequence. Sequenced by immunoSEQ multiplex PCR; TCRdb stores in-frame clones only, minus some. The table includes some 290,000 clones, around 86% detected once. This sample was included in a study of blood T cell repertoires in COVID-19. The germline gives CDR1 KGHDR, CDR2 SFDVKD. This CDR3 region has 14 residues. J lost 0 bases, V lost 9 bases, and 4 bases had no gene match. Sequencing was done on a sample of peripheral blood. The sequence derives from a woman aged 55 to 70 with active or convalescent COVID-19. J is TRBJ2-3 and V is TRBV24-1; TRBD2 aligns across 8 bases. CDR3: CATCPGGSTDTQYF. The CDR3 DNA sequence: TGTGCCACCTGCCCGGGGGGGAGCACAGATACGCAGTATTTT.